This T cell receptor (beta chain) stems from a study of cytomegalovirus exposure and HLA in healthy donors. Looking at the study overall: Later analysis reported that the roughly 110 validation repertoires shared the platform of the roughly 670 first-cohort repertoires.

Whole-study findings and limits: Researchers catalogued over 150 TCR beta chains as cytomegalovirus-associated. Rare sequences made up most TCRs, while some public TCRs were found in many donors. According to a subsequent analysis, TCR clusters from the first cohort were inclined to appear together in the 100 to 150 validation repertoires.

This CDR3 has 15 amino acids. Germline V gives CDR1 SGHKS, CDR2 YYEKEE (reference sequence). The trim removed 5 bases at V and 2 bases at J, leaving 5 bases unmatched. Only in-frame clones appear in the TCRdb table, and some are missing; sequencing was by immunoSEQ multiplex PCR. The sample shows about 220,000 clones, roughly 84% of them seen only once. As for this clone: Its antigen is unknown.

Sequencing input: PBMCs. This TCR came from a woman aged 25-40 years in good health and CMV-seropositive. The gene calls are TRBV5-5 and TRBJ2-7, with 12 nucleotides matching TRBD2. The CDR3 nucleotides read TGTGCCAGCAGTCCCCGACTAGCGGGAGCCTACGAGCAGTACTTC. Translated: CASSPRLAGAYEQYF.